This T cell receptor beta chain is drawn from a study of T cells in Graves' hyperthyroidism and ophthalmopathy. The V end lost 3 bases, the J end lost 8 bases, and 19 bases lay between the germline ends. The CDR3 is 15 amino acids. This clonotype was observed at least ten times. What was amplified from RNA transcripts were TCR beta CDR3 regions. Researchers ran a first-round RT-PCR on the TCR CDR3 using the HTBI primer set. TCRdb redid the calling of the multiplex PCR reads with MiXCR, one entry per CDR3 protein. The data contain 480,000 or so distinct CDR3 sequences, approximately 15% of them seen just once; the ten biggest clones take up less than 20%.

The sequence came from a woman aged 18 to 35 with Graves' hyperthyroidism. The sequenced sample consisted of blood. V gene TRBV12-3 or TRBV12-4 combines with J gene TRBJ1-2; D remains ambiguous. CDR3 sequence: CASSFFGNMAGGYTF. The DNA for the CDR3 is TGTGCCAGCAGTTTCTTCGGGAACATGGCAGGAGGCTACACCTTC.